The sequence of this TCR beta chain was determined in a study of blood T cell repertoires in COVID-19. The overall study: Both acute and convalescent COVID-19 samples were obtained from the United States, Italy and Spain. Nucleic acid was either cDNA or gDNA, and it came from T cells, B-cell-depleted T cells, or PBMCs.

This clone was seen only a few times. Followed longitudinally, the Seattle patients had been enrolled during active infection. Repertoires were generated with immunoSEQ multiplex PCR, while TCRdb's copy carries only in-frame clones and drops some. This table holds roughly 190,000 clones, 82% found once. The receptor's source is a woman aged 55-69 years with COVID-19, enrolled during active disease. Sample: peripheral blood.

The CDR3 loop is CASSLSNSLHNEQFF. CDR3 bases: TGTGCCAGCAGCTTGTCAAATTCCCTACACAATGAGCAGTTCTTC. This chain connects TRBV7-8 to TRBJ2-1; no clear D. The germline V gene has CDR1 SGHVS and CDR2 FQNEAQ. V lost 3 bases and J lost 5, with 14 bases in between. The CDR3 is 15 residues long.